These 31 T cell receptor beta chains were sequenced from one sample in a study of blood T cell repertoires in COVID-19. This table comes from immunoSEQ multiplex PCR, and its TCRdb copy is limited to in-frame clones, with some not included. The top ten clones hold around 3% of a sample with about 83,000 clones, about 90% of them seen once. The sequencing sample was made of peripheral blood. Source of these receptors: a woman in her fifties or sixties with active or convalescent COVID-19.

J is TRBJ1-1 and V is TRBV7-3; no reliable D call. Trimming took 2 bases from V and 4 from J, leaving 8 bases between them. Germline V gene sequence: CDR1 SGHTA, CDR2 FQGTGA. There are 13 residues in the CDR3. As DNA, the CDR3 is TGTGCCAGCAGCTTATTATCGGGCACTGAAGCTTTCTTT. This sequence encodes CASSLLSGTEAFF.

The chain has TRBV7-9 and TRBJ2-7, with D tentatively TRBD2 (5 bases). Per germline, CDR1 SEHNR and CDR2 FQNEAQ (reference sequence). Trimming removed 5 bases from V and 4 bases from J, with 12 bases in between. The CDR3 covers 13 residues. The CDR3 reads CASSPRDRYEQYF. The CDR3 DNA reads TGTGCCAGCAGCCCTCGGGATCGGTACGAGCAGTACTTC.

The chain employs TRBV9 and TRBJ2-3; D might be TRBD2 (6 bases). The germline gives CDR1 SGDLS, CDR2 YYNGEE. The germline V and J ends were trimmed by 4 bases and 2 bases, with 11 bases remaining between them. This CDR3 is 14 amino acids long. For the CDR3, the DNA is TGTGCCAGCAGCCCAGGGACTTACACAGATACGCAGTATTTT. This sequence encodes CASSPGTYTDTQYF.

The chain carries TRBV10-3 and TRBJ1-5; 7 bases align to TRBD1. Germline CDR1 reads ENHRY; CDR2 reads SYGVKD. With V trimmed by 3 bases and J by 5 bases, 4 bases remained unmatched. This CDR3 spans 14 amino acids. The CDR3 nucleotides are TGTGCCATCAGTGACAGGGGGATGGATCAGCCCCAGCATTTT. Translating gives CAISDRGMDQPQHF.

This chain links TRBV2 with TRBJ1-2; D is possibly TRBD1 (5 bases). This CDR3 region has 13 residues. Trimming pared 3 bases from V and 4 bases from J, leaving 9 bases between. CDR1 is SNHLY, CDR2 FYNNEI, per germline. Written as DNA, the CDR3 is TGTGCCAGCAGTGACAGGGTCGCCTATGGCTACACCTTC. This translates into CASSDRVAYGYTF.

The chain uses TRBV7-9 and TRBJ2-2; 12 positions match TRBD1. The length of the CDR3 is 16 residues. J gave up 7 bases and V 3 bases, and 6 bases lay outside the gene matches. CDR1 SEHNR and CDR2 FQNEAQ come from the germline V gene (reference sequence). The CDR3: CASSLTGTGGFGELFF. CDR3 nucleotide sequence: TGTGCCAGCAGCTTGACCGGGACAGGGGGCTTCGGGGAGCTGTTTTTT.

The chain has TRBV7-2 and TRBJ1-1, with a weak D call TRBD1 (6 bases). CDR3 length: 15 residues. V was pared by 4 bases and J by 2 bases, with 14 bases between. CDR1 and CDR2 from the germline V gene are SGHTA and FQGNSA. Here the CDR3 reads CASSWGGAGNTEAFF. DNA for the CDR3: TGTGCCAGCAGCTGGGGGGGCGCAGGCAACACTGAAGCTTTCTTT.

In this sample, this clone turned up a few times. The V and J genes are TRBV27 and TRBJ2-5; TRBD2 might be the D (5 bases). Deletions cut 3 bases from V and 4 bases from J, with 9 bases between. CDR3 size: 13 residues. From germline, CDR1 is MNHEY and CDR2 SMNVEV (reference sequence). CDR3 sequence (DNA): TGTGCCAGCAGTTTTATTCGGGGAGAGACCCAGTACTTC. As protein: CASSFIRGETQYF.

This rearrangement joins TRBV4-2 to TRBJ2-5; no clear D. The germline V gene encodes CDR1 LGHNA and CDR2 YNFKEQ. The CDR3 sequence is 15 residues long. V was shortened by 0 bases and J by 7 bases, with 15 bases between the two germline ends. The CDR3 coding sequence is TGTGCCAGCAGCCAAGATGGAAACAACCTAGGGACCCAGTACTTC. Its translation is CASSQDGNNLGTQYF.

The chain couples TRBV30 to TRBJ2-5, with D maybe TRBD2 (5 bases). The V gene's germline CDR1 is GTSNPN and CDR2 SVGIG (reference sequence). Trimming took 4 bases from V and 4 from J, leaving 13 bases between them. The CDR3 has 13 residues. For the CDR3, the DNA is TGTGCCTGGATGCGTGAGGGCCCAGAGACCCAGTACTTC. It yields the protein CAWMREGPETQYF.

The chain carries TRBV9 and TRBJ2-5; TRBD2 aligns across 7 bases. V shed 2 bases and J 1 base; nucleotides not matched to a gene: 5. The CDR3 is 15 amino acids. Germline values: CDR1 SGDLS, CDR2 YYNGEE. The CDR3 spells CASSVMRGSQETQYF. DNA of the CDR3: TGTGCCAGCAGCGTTATGCGGGGGAGCCAAGAGACCCAGTACTTC.

V and J are TRBV10-3 and TRBJ1-1, with 9 bases that match TRBD1. The CDR3 loop spans 16 amino acids. Germline V CDR1 and CDR2: ENHRY, SYGVKD. With V trimmed by 6 bases and J by 6 bases, 14 bases remained unmatched. CDR3 protein: CAISPRDRVFGSEAFF. DNA of the CDR3: TGTGCCATCAGCCCCCGGGACAGGGTTTTTGGCTCTGAAGCTTTCTTT.

This chain connects TRBV6-2 or TRBV6-3 to TRBJ1-1; D call uncertain. This CDR3 contains 14 residues. Germline-derived CDR1 and CDR2 are MNHEY and SVGEGT. V was trimmed by 5 bases and J by 4 bases, leaving 14 bases between them. CDR3 in DNA: TGTGCCAGCAGTCAGGAGGTCGAACGCACTGAAGCTTTCTTT. As protein: CASSQEVERTEAFF.

CDR3 DNA: TGTGCCAGCAGCTTAATGGGGGGCACTGAAGCTTTCTTT. As protein: CASSLMGGTEAFF. The chain combines TRBV7-3 with TRBJ1-1; the D gene is possibly TRBD1 (5 bases). Germline lookup yields CDR1 SGHTA and CDR2 FQGTGA. Trimming left V 1 base short and J 4 bases short, with 7 bases between. The CDR3 totals 13 residues.

The chain is built from TRBV7-2 and TRBJ2-1, with 12 bases aligning to TRBD2. With V trimmed by 5 bases and J by 9 bases, 11 bases remained unmatched. This CDR3 region has 16 residues. From germline, CDR1 is SGHTA and CDR2 FQGNSA. CDR3 DNA: TGTGCCAGCAGCCTAGGCCTAGCGGGGGGGCAGGGTGAGCAGTTCTTC. It codes for CASSLGLAGGQGEQFF.

The rearrangement links TRBV24-1 to TRBJ2-1, with D unclear. Trimming took 4 bases from V and 7 from J, leaving 10 bases between them. This CDR3 region has 13 residues. Germline V gives CDR1 KGHDR, CDR2 SFDVKD. The CDR3 DNA follows: TGTGCCACCAGTGACCCCACGGAGAATGAGCAGTTCTTC. Amino acids: CATSDPTENEQFF.

The genes are TRBV19 and TRBJ2-1; D perhaps matches TRBD2 (5 bases). The V and J ends lost 9 bases and 4 bases respectively, with 16 bases between them. The germline V gene encodes CDR1 LNHDA and CDR2 SQIVND (reference sequence). This CDR3 spans 14 amino acids. The CDR3 DNA sequence: TGTGCCAGCTCGGACCTAGCCCAGTACAATGAGCAGTTCTTC. Its protein product is CASSDLAQYNEQFF. Full variable domain (remainder filled in from reference TRBV19 and TRBJ2-1): DGGITQSPKYLFRKEGQNVTLSCEQNLNHDAMYWYRQDPGQGLRLIYYSQIVNDFQKGDIAEGYSVSREKKESFPLTVTSAQKNPTAFYLCASSDLAQYNEQFFGPGTRLTVL.

The CDR3 sequence is CASSQAKQGSYEQYF. In DNA form, the CDR3 reads TGTGCCAGCAGCCAAGCTAAGCAGGGTTCCTACGAGCAGTACTTC. The genes are TRBV4-2 and TRBJ2-7; D perhaps matches TRBD1 (5 bases). The V end lost 1 base, the J end lost 1 base, and 11 bases lay between the germline ends. The CDR3 is made up of 15 amino acids. Germline CDR1 is LGHNA and CDR2 is YNFKEQ.

The chain employs TRBV11-1 and TRBJ2-4, with 7 bases matching TRBD1. J gave up 7 bases and V 3 bases, and 3 bases lay outside the gene matches. Looked up from germline, CDR1 is SGHAT and CDR2 is FQDESV (reference sequence). The CDR3 is 13 residues long. The CDR3 bases are TGTGCCAGCAGCTTCTCGACAGGGAACATTCAGTACTTC. Translated: CASSFSTGNIQYF.

V gene TRBV4-2 combines with J gene TRBJ2-3, with 8 bases fitting TRBD2. J gave up 6 bases and V 4 bases, and 12 bases lay outside the gene matches. CDR1 is LGHNA and CDR2 is YNFKEQ in the germline V gene. This CDR3 spans 16 amino acids. The CDR3 sequence: CASSPRLSGDQDTQYF. As DNA, the CDR3 is TGTGCCAGCAGCCCCCGACTTAGCGGGGACCAGGATACGCAGTATTTT.

This clone was recorded at least ten times. The gene calls are TRBV7-9 and TRBJ1-1; D unclear. Germline V CDR1 and CDR2: SEHNR, FQNEAQ (reference sequence). Trimming removed 4 bases from V and 7 bases from J, with 7 bases in between. There are 11 residues in the CDR3. The CDR3 DNA reads as TGTGCCAGCAGCTCGAGTCTTGAAGCTTTCTTT. Translation gives CASSSSLEAFF.

This clone appeared a few times. CDR3 nucleotides: TGCGCCAGCAGCTTGGCGGCAGGGTGGGAGCAGTACTTC. Its protein product is CASSLAAGWEQYF. This chain links TRBV5-1 with TRBJ2-7; a weak D match, TRBD1 (5 bases). V was cut by 0 bases and J by 7 bases, with 11 bases left in between. Germline V gene data show CDR1 as SGHRS and CDR2 as YFSETQ. The CDR3 has 13 residues.

The rearrangement links TRBV20-1 to TRBJ2-2, with D possibly TRBD2 on 6 matching bases. The CDR3 consists of 13 residues. Trimming removed 3 bases at V and 4 bases at J, with 9 bases between. Germline V CDR1 and CDR2: DFQATT, SNEGSKA (reference sequence). As DNA, the CDR3 is TGCAGTGCTAGTATCGGGAGCACCGGGGAGCTGTTTTTT. Protein: CSASIGSTGELFF.

The CDR3 reads CASSGQSNQPQHF. In DNA form, the CDR3 reads TGTGCCAGCAGCGGACAGAGCAATCAGCCCCAGCATTTT. This chain connects TRBV7-9 to TRBJ1-5; TRBD1 might be the D (6 bases). The CDR3 has 13 amino acids. Per the germline V gene, CDR1 is SEHNR and CDR2 is FQNEAQ (reference sequence). V lost 5 bases and J 1 base, leaving 6 bases between the germline ends.

This clone came up a few times. This chain joins TRBV6-6 and TRBJ2-4, with 7 bases lining up with TRBD1. CDR1 and CDR2 from the germline V gene are MNHNY and SVGAGI (reference sequence). V gave up 4 bases and J gave up 0 bases; unmatched junction bases: 3. This CDR3 comprises 15 residues. DNA for the CDR3: TGTGCCAGCAGTTCGGGACAGTTAGCCAAAAACATTCAGTACTTC. This encodes CASSSGQLAKNIQYF.

The sample holds one count of this clone. The chain has TRBV29-1 and TRBJ1-1, with D tentatively TRBD1 (5 bases). V lost 8 bases to trimming and J lost 0 bases, with 10 bases between them. The CDR3 contains 12 residues. CDR1 SQVTM and CDR2 ANQGSEA come from the germline V gene. DNA of the CDR3: TGCAGCAGCCGGGGGGTGAACACTGAAGCTTTCTTT. Translation: CSSRGVNTEAFF.

This rearrangement joins TRBV7-2 to TRBJ1-2, with 11 bases lining up with TRBD1. V shed 5 bases and J 7 bases; nucleotides not matched to a gene: 3. CDR1 and CDR2 from the germline V gene are SGHTA and FQGNSA. The CDR3 contains 13 residues. CDR3 in amino acids: CASSLDRGPGYTF. The CDR3 DNA sequence: TGTGCCAGCAGCCTGGACAGGGGGCCTGGCTACACCTTC.

The V call is TRBV6-5, the J call TRBJ2-1; 11 bases map to TRBD2. V dropped 4 bases and J dropped 8; count of bases not matched to a gene: 7. CDR1 is MNHEY, CDR2 SVGAGI, per germline. This CDR3 has 15 amino acids. DNA for the CDR3: TGTGCCAGCAGTTCCCCTAGCGGGGGGCCCGATGAGCAGTTCTTC. Translation: CASSSPSGGPDEQFF.

The V and J genes are TRBV23-1 and TRBJ2-1, with no clear D. TRBV23-1 is assigned to the ORF class and has an uncertain function. This CDR3 has 13 amino acids. V lost 3 bases, J lost 4 bases, and 7 bases lay in between. DNA for the CDR3: TGCGCCAGCAGTCATAGAGTTTACAATGAGCAGTTCTTC. This sequence encodes CASSHRVYNEQFF.

The gene calls are TRBV5-6 and TRBJ2-3; 12 bases fit TRBD2. The germline gives CDR1 SGHDT, CDR2 YYEEEE. This CDR3 is built from 19 residues. V dropped 0 bases and J dropped 2; count of bases not matched to a gene: 10. CDR3 in amino acids: CASSLVHLLAGGNTDTQYF. In DNA, the CDR3 is TGTGCCAGCAGCTTGGTTCATTTACTAGCGGGGGGCAACACAGATACGCAGTATTTT.

In regard to this clone: The same CDR3 arises from other DNA sequences in this sample as well. This chain connects TRBV7-3 to TRBJ2-1; weak D call: TRBD1 (6 bases). Trimming took off 2 bases at V and 4 bases at J, with 12 bases between the two ends. The CDR3 length is 15 residues. Germline V gene lookup returns CDR1 SGHTA and CDR2 FQGTGA. The chain's CDR3 is CASSLGQGIYNEQFF. The DNA for the CDR3 is TGTGCCAGCAGCTTAGGCCAGGGGATTTACAATGAGCAGTTCTTC.